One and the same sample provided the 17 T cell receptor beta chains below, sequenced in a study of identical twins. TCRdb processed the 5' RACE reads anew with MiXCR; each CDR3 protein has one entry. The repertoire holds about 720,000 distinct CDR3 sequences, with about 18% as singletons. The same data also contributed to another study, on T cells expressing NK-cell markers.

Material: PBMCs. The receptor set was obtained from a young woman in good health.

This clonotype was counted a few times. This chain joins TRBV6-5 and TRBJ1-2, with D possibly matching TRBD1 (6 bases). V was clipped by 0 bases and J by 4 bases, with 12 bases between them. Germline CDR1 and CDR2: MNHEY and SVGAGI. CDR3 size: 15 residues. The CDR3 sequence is CASSYSKTGIYGYTF. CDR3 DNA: TGTGCCAGCAGTTACTCGAAGACAGGAATCTATGGCTACACCTTC.

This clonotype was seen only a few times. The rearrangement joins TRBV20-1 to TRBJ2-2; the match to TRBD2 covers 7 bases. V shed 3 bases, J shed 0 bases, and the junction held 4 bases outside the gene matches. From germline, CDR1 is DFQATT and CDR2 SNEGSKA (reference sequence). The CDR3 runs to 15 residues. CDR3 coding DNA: TGCAGTGCTAGGTCCGGGACTACGAACACCGGGGAGCTGTTTTTT. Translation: CSARSGTTNTGELFF.

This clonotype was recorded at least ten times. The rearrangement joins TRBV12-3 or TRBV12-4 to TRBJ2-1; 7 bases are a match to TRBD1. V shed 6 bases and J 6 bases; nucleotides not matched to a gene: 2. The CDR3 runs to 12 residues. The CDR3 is CASRDRSNEQFF. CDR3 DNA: TGTGCCAGCAGGGACAGGTCCAATGAGCAGTTCTTC.

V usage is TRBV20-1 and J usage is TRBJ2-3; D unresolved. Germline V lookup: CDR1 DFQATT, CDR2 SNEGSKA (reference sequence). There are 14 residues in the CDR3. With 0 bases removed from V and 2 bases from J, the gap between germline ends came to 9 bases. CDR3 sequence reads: CSARDPGITDTQYF. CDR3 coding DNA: TGCAGTGCTAGAGATCCTGGAATCACAGATACGCAGTATTTT.

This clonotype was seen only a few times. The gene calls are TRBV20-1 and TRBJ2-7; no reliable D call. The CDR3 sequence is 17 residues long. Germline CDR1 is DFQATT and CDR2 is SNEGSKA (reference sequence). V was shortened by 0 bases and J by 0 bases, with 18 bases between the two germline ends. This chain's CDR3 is CSARDFRTAVSSYEQYF. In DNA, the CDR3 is TGCAGTGCTAGAGATTTTAGAACAGCTGTGAGCTCCTACGAGCAGTACTTC.

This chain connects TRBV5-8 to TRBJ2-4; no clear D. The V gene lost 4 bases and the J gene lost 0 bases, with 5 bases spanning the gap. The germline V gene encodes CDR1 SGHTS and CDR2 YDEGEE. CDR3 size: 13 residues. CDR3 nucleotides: TGTGCCAGCAGCCCGGTAGCCAAAAACATTCAGTACTTC. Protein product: CASSPVAKNIQYF. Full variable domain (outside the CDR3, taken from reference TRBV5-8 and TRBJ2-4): EAGVTQSPTHLIKTRGQQATLRCSPISGHTSVYWYQQALGLGLQFLLWYDEGEERNRGNFPPRFSGRQFPNYSSELNVNALELEDSALYLCASSPVAKNIQYFGAGTRLSVL.

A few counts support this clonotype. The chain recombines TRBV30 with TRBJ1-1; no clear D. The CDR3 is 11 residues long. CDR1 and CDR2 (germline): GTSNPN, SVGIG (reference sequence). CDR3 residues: CGLQSNTEAFF. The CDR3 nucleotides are TGTGGTCTGCAGTCGAACACTGAAGCTTTCTTT.

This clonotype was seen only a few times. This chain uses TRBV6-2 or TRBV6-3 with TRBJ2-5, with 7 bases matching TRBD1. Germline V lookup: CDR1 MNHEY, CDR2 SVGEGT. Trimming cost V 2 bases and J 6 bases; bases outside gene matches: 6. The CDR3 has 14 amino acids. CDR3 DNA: TGTGCCAGCAGTTACATAGGGGGCATGAAGACCCAGTACTTC. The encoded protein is CASSYIGGMKTQYF.

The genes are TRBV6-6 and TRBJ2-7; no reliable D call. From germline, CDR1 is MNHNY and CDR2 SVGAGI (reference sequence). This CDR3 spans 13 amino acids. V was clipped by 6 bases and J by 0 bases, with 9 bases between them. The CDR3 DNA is TGTGCCAGCAGGGTCCCGAGCTCCTACGAGCAGTACTTC. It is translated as CASRVPSSYEQYF.

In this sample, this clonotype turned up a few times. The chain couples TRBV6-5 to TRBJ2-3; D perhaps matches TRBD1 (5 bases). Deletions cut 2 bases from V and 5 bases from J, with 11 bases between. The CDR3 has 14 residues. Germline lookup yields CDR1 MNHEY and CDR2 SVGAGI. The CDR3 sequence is CASSYTRAIDTQYF. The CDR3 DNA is TGTGCCAGCAGTTACACCAGGGCGATAGATACGCAGTATTTT.

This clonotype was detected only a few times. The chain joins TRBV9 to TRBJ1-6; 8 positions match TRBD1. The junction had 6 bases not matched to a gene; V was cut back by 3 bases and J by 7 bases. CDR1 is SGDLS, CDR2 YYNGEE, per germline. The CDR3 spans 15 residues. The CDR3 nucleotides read TGTGCCAGCAGCGAGACGACAGGGGCGAATTCACCCCTCCACTTT. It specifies CASSETTGANSPLHF.

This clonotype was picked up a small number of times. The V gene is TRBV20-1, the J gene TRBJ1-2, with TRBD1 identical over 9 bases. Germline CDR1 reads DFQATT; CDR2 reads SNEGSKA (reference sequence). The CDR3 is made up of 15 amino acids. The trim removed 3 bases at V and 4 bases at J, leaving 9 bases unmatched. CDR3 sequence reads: CSASARDRAIYGYTF. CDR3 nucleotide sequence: TGCAGTGCTAGCGCTCGGGACAGGGCGATCTATGGCTACACCTTC.

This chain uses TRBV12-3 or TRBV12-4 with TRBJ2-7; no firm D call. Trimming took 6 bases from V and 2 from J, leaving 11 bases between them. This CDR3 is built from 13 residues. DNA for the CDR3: TGTGCCAGCAGAGGGCTATTGACCTACGAGCAGTACTTC. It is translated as CASRGLLTYEQYF.

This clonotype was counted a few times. CDR3 sequence reads: CASSFSSDYGYTF. CDR3 DNA: TGTGCCAGCAGCTTCAGCTCTGACTATGGCTACACCTTC. The rearrangement uses TRBV7-2 and TRBJ1-2; D is uncertain. CDR1 is SGHTA and CDR2 is FQGNSA in the germline V gene. V shed 3 bases and J shed 3 bases, with 8 bases lying between them. The CDR3 is 13 residues long.

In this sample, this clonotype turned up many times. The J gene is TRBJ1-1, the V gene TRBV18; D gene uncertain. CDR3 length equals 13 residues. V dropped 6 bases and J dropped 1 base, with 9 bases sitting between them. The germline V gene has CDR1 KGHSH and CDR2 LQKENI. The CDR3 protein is CASSVEENTEAFF. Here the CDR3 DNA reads TGTGCCAGCTCCGTAGAGGAGAACACTGAAGCTTTCTTT.

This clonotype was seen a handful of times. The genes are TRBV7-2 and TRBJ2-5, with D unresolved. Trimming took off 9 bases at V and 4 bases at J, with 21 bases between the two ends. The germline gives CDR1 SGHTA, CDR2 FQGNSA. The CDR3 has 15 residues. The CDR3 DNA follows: TGTGCCAGTAAACCCACAGTCCATAGCAGAGAGACCCAGTACTTC. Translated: CASKPTVHSRETQYF.

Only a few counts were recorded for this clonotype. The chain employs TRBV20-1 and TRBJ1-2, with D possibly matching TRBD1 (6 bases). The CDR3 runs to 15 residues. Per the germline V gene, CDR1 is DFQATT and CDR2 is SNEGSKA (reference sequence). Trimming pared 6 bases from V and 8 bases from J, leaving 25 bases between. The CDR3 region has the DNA TGCAGTGCACCCCCGAGGACAGTCAAAGATCCCGGCTACACCTTC. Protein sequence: CSAPPRTVKDPGYTF.